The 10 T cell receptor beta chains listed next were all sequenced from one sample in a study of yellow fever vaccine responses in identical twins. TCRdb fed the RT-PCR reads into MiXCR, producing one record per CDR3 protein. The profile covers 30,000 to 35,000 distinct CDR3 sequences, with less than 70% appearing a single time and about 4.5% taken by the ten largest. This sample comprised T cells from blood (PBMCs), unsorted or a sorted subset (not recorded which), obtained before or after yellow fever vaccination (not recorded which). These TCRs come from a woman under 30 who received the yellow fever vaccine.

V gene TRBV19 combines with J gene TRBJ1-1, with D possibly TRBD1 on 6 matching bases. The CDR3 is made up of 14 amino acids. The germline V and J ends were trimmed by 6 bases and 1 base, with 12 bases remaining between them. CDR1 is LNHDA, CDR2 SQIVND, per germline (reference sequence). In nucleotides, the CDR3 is TGTGCCAGTAGCGAACAGGGCGCGAACACTGAAGCTTTCTTT. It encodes CASSEQGANTEAFF.

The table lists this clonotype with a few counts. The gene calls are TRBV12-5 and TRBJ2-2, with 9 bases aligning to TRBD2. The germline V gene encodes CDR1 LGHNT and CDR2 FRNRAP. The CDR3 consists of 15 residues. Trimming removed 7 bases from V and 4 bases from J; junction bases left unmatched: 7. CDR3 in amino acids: CASVNSLAGTGELFF. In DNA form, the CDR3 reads TGTGCTAGTGTCAACTCACTAGCGGGCACCGGGGAGCTGTTTTTT.

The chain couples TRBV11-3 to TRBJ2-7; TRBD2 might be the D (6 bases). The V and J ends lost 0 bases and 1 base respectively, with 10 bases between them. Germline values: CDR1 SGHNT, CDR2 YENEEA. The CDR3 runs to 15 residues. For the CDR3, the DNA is TGTGCCAGCAGCTTAGACGGCGGGATTTCCTACGAGCAGTACTTC. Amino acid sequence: CASSLDGGISYEQYF.

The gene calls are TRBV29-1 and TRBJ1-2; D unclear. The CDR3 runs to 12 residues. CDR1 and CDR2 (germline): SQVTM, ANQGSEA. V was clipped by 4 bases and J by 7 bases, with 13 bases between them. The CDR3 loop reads CSVVPSSPGYTF. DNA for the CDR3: TGCAGCGTTGTCCCTAGCTCGCCTGGCTACACCTTC. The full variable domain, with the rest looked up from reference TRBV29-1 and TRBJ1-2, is SAVISQKPSRDICQRGTSLTIQCQVDSQVTMMFWYRQQPGQSLTLIATANQGSEATYESGFVIDKFPISRPNLTFSTLTVSNMSPEDSSIYLCSVVPSSPGYTFGSGTRLTVV.

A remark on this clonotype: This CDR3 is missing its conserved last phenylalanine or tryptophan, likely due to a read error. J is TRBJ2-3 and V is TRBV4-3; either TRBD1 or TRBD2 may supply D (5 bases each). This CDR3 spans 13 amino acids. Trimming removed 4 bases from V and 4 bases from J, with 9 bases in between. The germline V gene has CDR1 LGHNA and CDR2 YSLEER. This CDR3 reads CASSRMGADTQYL. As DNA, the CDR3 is TGCGCCAGCAGCCGAATGGGGGCAGATACGCAGTATCTT.

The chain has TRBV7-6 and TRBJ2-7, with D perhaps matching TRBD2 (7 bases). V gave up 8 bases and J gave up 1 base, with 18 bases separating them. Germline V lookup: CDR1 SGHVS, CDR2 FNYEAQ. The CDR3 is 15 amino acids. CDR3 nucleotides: TGTGCCAGCCCTTCGCGGGGGCATGTTTCCTACGAGCAGTACTTC. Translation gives CASPSRGHVSYEQYF. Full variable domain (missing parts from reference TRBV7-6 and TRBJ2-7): GAGVSQSPRYKVTKRGQDVALRCDPISGHVSLYWYRQALGQGPEFLTYFNYEAQQDKSGLPNDRFSAERPEGSISTLTIQRTEQRDSAMYRCASPSRGHVSYEQYFGPGTRLTVT.

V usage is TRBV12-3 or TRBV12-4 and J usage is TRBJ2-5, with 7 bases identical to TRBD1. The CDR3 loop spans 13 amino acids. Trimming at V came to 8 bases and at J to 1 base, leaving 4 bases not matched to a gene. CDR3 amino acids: CASQRGPQETQYF. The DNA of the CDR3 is TGTGCCAGCCAAAGGGGGCCCCAAGAGACCCAGTACTTC.

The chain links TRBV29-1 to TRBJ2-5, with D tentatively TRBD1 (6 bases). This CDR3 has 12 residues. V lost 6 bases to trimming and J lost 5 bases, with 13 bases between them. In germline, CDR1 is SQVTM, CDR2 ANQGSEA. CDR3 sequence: CSVYRDGETQYF. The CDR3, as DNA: TGCAGCGTGTACAGGGATGGCGAGACCCAGTACTTC.

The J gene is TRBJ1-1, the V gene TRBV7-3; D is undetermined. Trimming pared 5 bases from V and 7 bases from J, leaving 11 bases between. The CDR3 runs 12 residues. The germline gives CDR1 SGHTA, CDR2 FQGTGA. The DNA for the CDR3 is TGTGCCAGCAGCCCCTATGCCCGTGAAGCTTTCTTT. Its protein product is CASSPYAREAFF. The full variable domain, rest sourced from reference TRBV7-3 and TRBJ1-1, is GAGVSQTPSNKVTEKGKYVELRCDPISGHTALYWYRQSLGQGPEFLIYFQGTGAADDSGLPNDRFFAVRPEGSVSTLKIQRTERGDSAVYLCASSPYAREAFFGQGTRLTVV.

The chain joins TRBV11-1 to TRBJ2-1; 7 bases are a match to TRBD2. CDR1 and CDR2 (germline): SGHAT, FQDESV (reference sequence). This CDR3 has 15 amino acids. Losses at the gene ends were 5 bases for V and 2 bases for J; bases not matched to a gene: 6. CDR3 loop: CASSPQRGPYNEQFF. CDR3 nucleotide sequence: TGTGCCAGCAGCCCCCAGCGGGGACCCTACAATGAGCAGTTCTTC.